The clone carrying this T cell receptor (beta chain) was seen a few times. This entry comes from a study of blood T cell repertoires in COVID-19. About the study: Sample material is recorded as cDNA or gDNA derived from T cells, B-cell-depleted T cells, or PBMCs.

As originally analysed: Amplification with reference gene primers provided the estimates of nucleated cell counts. Sequenced by immunoSEQ multiplex PCR; TCRdb stores in-frame clones only, minus some. The V and J calls and clone size were taken over from that table, and D and trimming were inferred from the DNA. Here the sample spans approximately 100,000 clones, roughly two thirds being singletons. The V gene lost 5 bases and the J gene lost 3 bases, with 13 bases spanning the gap. The germline gives CDR1 MDHEN, CDR2 SYDVKM. The CDR3 runs to 14 residues. The sequenced material came from peripheral blood. The chain employs TRBV28 and TRBJ1-1; weak D call: TRBD1 (6 bases). The TCR comes from a man aged 80 or over with acute or convalescent COVID-19. The CDR3 DNA reads as TGTGCCAGCAGTCCAACAGGGACCTACACTGAAGCTTTCTTT. Protein sequence: CASSPTGTYTEAFF.